The 30 T cell receptor beta chains presented below share a single source sample, sequenced in a study of shared clonotypes between healthy human individuals. Clones were sequenced by immunoSEQ multiplex PCR, and TCRdb holds only the in-frame ones, with some missing. The sample includes roughly 2.2 million clones, approximately 93% of them seen just once. The sequencing input was naive CD4+ T cells from PBMCs. Subset defined: CD45RA+ positively selected. These receptors originate from a man between 18 and 35 years old in good health. Some clones in this sample may be carry-over from other donors' samples.

In the case of this clone: Other DNA variants within this sample encode the same CDR3. This chain links TRBV7-9 with TRBJ2-1; D possibly corresponds to TRBD2 (5 bases). Trimming took 3 bases from V and 4 from J, leaving 7 bases between them. There are 13 residues in the CDR3. From germline, CDR1 is SEHNR and CDR2 FQNEAQ (reference sequence). The CDR3 region has the DNA TGTGCCAGCAGCTTGGGGAGTTACAATGAGCAGTTCTTC. It translates to CASSLGSYNEQFF.

This sequence joins TRBV6-5 and TRBJ1-2; maybe TRBD1 (6 bases). Trimming shortened V by 7 bases and J by 8 bases, and 20 bases separated the two germline ends. CDR1 and CDR2 (germline): MNHEY, SVGAGI. The CDR3 contains 14 residues. CDR3 bases: TGTGCCAGCACCAACAAGGGCAGGGGAGGAGGCTACACCTTC. Its protein is CASTNKGRGGGYTF.

The chain uses TRBV28 and TRBJ2-3; the D is unclear. Germline V gives CDR1 MDHEN, CDR2 SYDVKM. The CDR3 is 14 amino acids. V dropped 7 bases and J dropped 0 bases, with 11 bases sitting between them. Here the CDR3 reads CASTEQRSTDTQYF. The CDR3, as DNA: TGTGCCAGCACCGAACAGAGGAGCACAGATACGCAGTATTTT.

To note about this clone: This CDR3 is also generated by other DNA sequences in the sample. The chain combines TRBV5-4 with TRBJ2-7; D not resolved. V lost 3 bases, J lost 1 base, and 8 bases lay in between. The CDR3 is 13 residues long. Germline assignment: CDR1 SGHNT and CDR2 YYREEE (reference sequence). The CDR3 sequence: CASSSAGSYEQYF. The CDR3 DNA reads as TGTGCCAGCAGCTCCGCCGGATCCTACGAGCAGTACTTC. Combining the CDR3 with reference TRBV5-4 and TRBJ2-7 gives the whole variable domain ETGVTQSPTHLIKTRGQQVTLRCSSQSGHNTVSWYQQALGQGPQFIFQYYREEENGRGNFPPRFSGLQFPNYSSELNVNALELDDSALYLCASSSAGSYEQYFGPGTRLTVT.

The rearrangement uses TRBV15 and TRBJ2-1, with 9 bases that match TRBD2. The CDR3 has 15 residues. J was trimmed by 4 bases and V by 3 bases; bases with no gene match: 4. The germline V gene encodes CDR1 LNHNV and CDR2 YYDKDF (reference sequence). The CDR3 loop reads CATSSGLALYNEQFF. CDR3 DNA sequence: TGTGCCACCAGCAGTGGACTAGCGCTTTACAATGAGCAGTTCTTC.

V usage is TRBV5-1 and J usage is TRBJ2-3, with D possibly TRBD2 on 6 matching bases. CDR3 size: 15 residues. From germline, CDR1 is SGHRS and CDR2 YFSETQ. The V end was cut by 1 base, the J end by 0 bases, with 9 bases between. CDR3 residues: CASSLIAASTDTQYF. Written as DNA, the CDR3 is TGCGCCAGCAGCTTGATAGCGGCTAGCACAGATACGCAGTATTTT. The variable domain in full, with the rest retrieved from reference TRBV5-1 and TRBJ2-3, is KAGVTQTPRYLIKTRGQQVTLSCSPISGHRSVSWYQQTPGQGLQFLFEYFSETQRNKGNFPGRFSGRQFSNSRSEMNVSTLELGDSALYLCASSLIAASTDTQYFGPGTRLTVL.

This clone was seen a handful of times. The same CDR3 can be traced to other DNA sequences in this sample. This sequence joins TRBV27 and TRBJ1-5; D is perhaps TRBD1 (6 bases). The germline V and J ends were trimmed by 3 bases and 4 bases, with 7 bases remaining between them. The CDR3 is 13 residues long. CDR1 is MNHEY, CDR2 SMNVEV, per germline (reference sequence). The CDR3 spells CASSFRGNQPQHF. The CDR3 nucleotides are TGTGCCAGCAGTTTTAGGGGGAATCAGCCCCAGCATTTT.

The V gene is TRBV25-1, the J gene TRBJ1-4; no clear D. Germline CDR1 reads MGHDK; CDR2 reads SYGVNS. The CDR3 totals 15 residues. V shed 1 base and J shed 5 bases, with 11 bases lying between them. The CDR3 loop reads CASSEFRFGNEKLFF. The CDR3 DNA reads as TGTGCCAGCAGTGAATTCAGGTTTGGGAATGAAAAACTGTTTTTT.

This chain joins TRBV4-1 and TRBJ2-1, with 12 bases identical to TRBD2. This CDR3 spans 17 amino acids. After removal of 1 base from V and 6 bases from J, the junction contained 7 bases not matched to a gene. Germline lookup yields CDR1 MGHRA and CDR2 YSYEKL. The DNA of the CDR3 is TGCGCCAGCAGCCAAGGGGGGCTAGCGGGAGGGCTCAATGAGCAGTTCTTC. Translating it yields CASSQGGLAGGLNEQFF.

This clone was observed a handful of times. The chain joins TRBV2 to TRBJ1-2; 7 bases are a match to TRBD1. CDR3 size: 12 residues. Per the germline V gene, CDR1 is SNHLY and CDR2 is FYNNEI. With 6 bases clipped from V and 6 bases from J, the junction kept 4 bases outside the gene matches. The CDR3 DNA reads TGTGCCAGCAGACAGGGGACAAATGGCTACACCTTC. Translated: CASRQGTNGYTF.

The genes are TRBV14 and TRBJ2-7; D gene uncertain. The CDR3 is 13 residues long. The germline gives CDR1 SGHDN, CDR2 FVKESK. V lost 2 bases and J lost 5, with 10 bases in between. As DNA, the CDR3 is TGTGCCAGCAGCCAAAATATGGGGAACGAGCAGTACTTC. Its translation: CASSQNMGNEQYF.

The chain couples TRBV9 to TRBJ1-3, with D possibly matching TRBD1 (6 bases). V shed 5 bases and J shed 4 bases, with 13 bases lying between them. CDR1 SGDLS and CDR2 YYNGEE come from the germline V gene. CDR3 length: 14 amino acids. The CDR3: CASSETGSGNTIYF. In nucleotides, the CDR3 is TGTGCCAGCAGTGAGACAGGCTCCGGAAACACCATATATTTT.

To note about this clone: The sample carries other DNA sequences with the same CDR3. The gene calls are TRBV9 and TRBJ2-3, with D perhaps matching TRBD1 (6 bases). V lost 3 bases, J lost 0 bases, and 8 bases lay in between. Looked up from germline, CDR1 is SGDLS and CDR2 is YYNGEE. The CDR3 covers 14 residues. CDR3 protein: CASSDRGSTDTQYF. The CDR3 bases are TGTGCCAGCAGCGATAGGGGGAGCACAGATACGCAGTATTTT.

The chain is built from TRBV6-7 and TRBJ2-5, with D possibly being TRBD1 (5 bases). The DNA matches TRBJ2-7 better at its end, which makes the J call doubtful. TRBV6-7 is sorted into the ORF group, with uncertain function. This CDR3 spans 10 amino acids. This CDR3 reads CASSQGEQYF. The DNA for the CDR3 is TGTGCCAGCAGTCAGGGCGAGCAGTACTTC.

J is TRBJ2-7 and V is TRBV7-3, with a tentative D call TRBD2 (5 bases). Germline lookup yields CDR1 SGHTA and CDR2 FQGTGA. The CDR3 consists of 14 residues. V gave up 5 bases and J gave up 3 bases, with 14 bases separating them. CDR3 bases: TGTGCCAGCAGCCTAGCAGCCGGCGGCTACGAGCAGTACTTC. The encoded protein is CASSLAAGGYEQYF.

For this clone: The same CDR3 can be traced to other DNA sequences in this sample. This chain uses TRBV28 with TRBJ2-1; 10 positions match TRBD2. CDR3 size: 14 residues. Germline V CDR1 and CDR2: MDHEN, SYDVKM. J gave up 7 bases and V 6 bases, and 6 bases lay outside the gene matches. The CDR3 sequence is CASSLAGGLNEQFF. CDR3 in DNA: TGTGCCAGCAGCTTAGCGGGAGGTTTAAATGAGCAGTTCTTC.

V is TRBV7-9 and J is TRBJ2-7, with a weak D call TRBD1 (6 bases). The germline V gene encodes CDR1 SEHNR and CDR2 FQNEAQ (reference sequence). V shed 5 bases and J shed 3 bases, with 20 bases lying between them. The CDR3 is 16 residues long. The DNA for the CDR3 is TGTGCCAGCAGCCAGCTCCAGACAGGAAAAGTCTACGAGCAGTACTTC. It translates to CASSQLQTGKVYEQYF.

The chain has TRBV11-3 and TRBJ1-1; D perhaps matches TRBD1 (5 bases). V was clipped by 3 bases and J by 6 bases, with 11 bases between them. Germline CDR1 is SGHNT and CDR2 is YENEEA. The CDR3 runs 13 residues. This CDR3 reads CASSFQGSSEAFF. CDR3 DNA sequence: TGTGCCAGCAGCTTCCAGGGATCCTCTGAAGCTTTCTTT.

This chain uses TRBV28 with TRBJ2-7; perhaps D is TRBD1 or TRBD2 (5 bases each). The CDR3 totals 15 residues. Germline lookup yields CDR1 MDHEN and CDR2 SYDVKM. The V end was cut by 6 bases, the J end by 2 bases, with 17 bases between. The CDR3 DNA follows: TGTGCCAGCAGCCCCCCGGGGCCCGACCCCTACGAGCAGTACTTC. It translates to CASSPPGPDPYEQYF.

The chain links TRBV29-1 to TRBJ1-4; 7 bases are shared with TRBD1. This CDR3 has 14 amino acids. The V segment lost 5 bases and the J segment 6 bases; nucleotides outside the gene matches: 9. Germline V CDR1 and CDR2: SQVTM, ANQGSEA. The CDR3 DNA is TGCAGCGTTATAACACCAGGACAGGATGAAAAACTGTTTTTT. This sequence encodes CSVITPGQDEKLFF.

Remarks on this clone: The sample holds other DNA sequences that translate to the same CDR3. The CDR3 sequence: CASSPDGDSYNEQFF. Written as DNA, the CDR3 is TGTGCCAGCAGCCCGGACGGAGACTCCTACAATGAGCAGTTCTTC. The chain links TRBV9 to TRBJ2-1, with no clear D. From germline, CDR1 is SGDLS and CDR2 YYNGEE. The CDR3 is made up of 15 amino acids. Between the trimmed V and J ends, which lost 4 bases and 0 bases, there was a span of 11 bases. Using reference TRBV9 and TRBJ2-1 for the parts outside the CDR3, the full variable domain is DSGVTQTPKHLITATGQRVTLRCSPRSGDLSVYWYQQSLDQGLQFLIQYYNGEERAKGNILERFSAQQFPDLHSELNLSSLELGDSALYFCASSPDGDSYNEQFFGPGTRLTVL.

The V and J genes are TRBV28 and TRBJ2-7, with D tentatively TRBD1 or TRBD2 (5 bases each). Germline V gene sequence: CDR1 MDHEN, CDR2 SYDVKM. Trimming took 2 bases from V and 6 from J, leaving 17 bases between them. The CDR3 has 15 amino acids. CDR3 coding DNA: TGTGCCAGCAGTTTAGGGGGTTCGCAGGGAAGCGAGCAGTACTTC. Its translation: CASSLGGSQGSEQYF.

The chain has TRBV6-5 and TRBJ2-3, with D unresolved. CDR1 and CDR2 from the germline V gene are MNHEY and SVGAGI. V dropped 2 bases and J dropped 0 bases, with 12 bases sitting between them. CDR3 length equals 16 residues. CDR3 DNA: TGTGCCAGCAGTTACAACCTGCGAACTAGCACAGATACGCAGTATTTT. It yields the protein CASSYNLRTSTDTQYF.

This rearrangement joins TRBV7-8 to TRBJ1-5, with D possibly being TRBD1 (6 bases). In germline, CDR1 is SGHVS, CDR2 FQNEAQ. The CDR3 runs to 15 residues. The germline V and J ends were trimmed by 5 bases and 0 bases, with 11 bases remaining between them. CDR3 residues: CASSRGGSSNQPQHF. The CDR3 DNA sequence: TGTGCCAGCAGCCGGGGGGGCTCTAGCAATCAGCCCCAGCATTTT.

This sequence joins TRBV7-2 and TRBJ1-1, with D maybe TRBD1 (6 bases). This CDR3 comprises 17 residues. V was clipped by 5 bases and J by 0 bases, with 19 bases between them. Germline V CDR1 and CDR2: SGHTA, FQGNSA. CDR3 nucleotides: TGTGCCAGCAGCCGGTCGGGGGCAGGGAGGGTGAACACTGAAGCTTTCTTT. Its protein is CASSRSGAGRVNTEAFF.

The gene calls are TRBV5-1 and TRBJ2-3; 9 bases map to TRBD2. The length of the CDR3 is 17 residues. Trimming took 3 bases from V and 5 from J; bases not matched to a gene: 13. Germline CDR1 reads SGHRS; CDR2 reads YFSETQ. The CDR3 nucleotides are TGCGCCAGCAGCTCCGGACTAGCGCTACGCCGGCGAGATACGCAGTATTTT. Encoded protein: CASSSGLALRRRDTQYF.

The chain links TRBV4-2 to TRBJ2-1; 9 bases are shared with TRBD2. V lost 0 bases, J lost 4 bases, and 7 bases stayed unmatched. CDR1 is LGHNA and CDR2 is YNFKEQ in the germline V gene. CDR3 length equals 17 residues. CDR3 loop: CASSQDPGTSMYNEQFF. For the CDR3, the DNA is TGTGCCAGCAGCCAAGATCCCGGGACTAGCATGTACAATGAGCAGTTCTTC.

V gene TRBV5-1 combines with J gene TRBJ2-5; D is possibly TRBD2 (6 bases). CDR3 size: 14 residues. Germline V lookup: CDR1 SGHRS, CDR2 YFSETQ. Trimming took 5 bases from V and 4 from J, leaving 15 bases between them. The CDR3 region is CASRNPRGTETQYF. The CDR3 DNA reads TGCGCCAGCAGGAATCCCCGGGGGACAGAGACCCAGTACTTC. Full variable domain (outside the CDR3, taken from reference TRBV5-1 and TRBJ2-5): KAGVTQTPRYLIKTRGQQVTLSCSPISGHRSVSWYQQTPGQGLQFLFEYFSETQRNKGNFPGRFSGRQFSNSRSEMNVSTLELGDSALYLCASRNPRGTETQYFGPGTRLLVL.

The chain recombines TRBV7-6 with TRBJ2-1, with TRBD1 identical over 8 bases. The CDR3 totals 15 residues. Trimming removed 2 bases from V and 4 bases from J; junction bases left unmatched: 4. Germline CDR1 is SGHVS and CDR2 is FNYEAQ. Here the CDR3 reads CASSLQGAGYNEQFF. CDR3 nucleotide sequence: TGTGCCAGCAGCTTACAGGGGGCGGGGTACAATGAGCAGTTCTTC. Combining the CDR3 with reference TRBV7-6 and TRBJ2-1 gives the whole variable domain GAGVSQSPRYKVTKRGQDVALRCDPISGHVSLYWYRQALGQGPEFLTYFNYEAQQDKSGLPNDRFSAERPEGSISTLTIQRTEQRDSAMYRCASSLQGAGYNEQFFGPGTRLTVL.

V gene TRBV28 combines with J gene TRBJ2-2; D gene ambiguous. Trimming cost V 7 bases and J 5 bases, with 14 bases left between them. CDR3 length: 14 residues. The germline CDR1 and CDR2 sequences are MDHEN and SYDVKM. The CDR3 DNA reads TGTGCCAGCACTCGGGCCGGACGGACCGGGGAGCTGTTTTTT. Amino acids: CASTRAGRTGELFF.